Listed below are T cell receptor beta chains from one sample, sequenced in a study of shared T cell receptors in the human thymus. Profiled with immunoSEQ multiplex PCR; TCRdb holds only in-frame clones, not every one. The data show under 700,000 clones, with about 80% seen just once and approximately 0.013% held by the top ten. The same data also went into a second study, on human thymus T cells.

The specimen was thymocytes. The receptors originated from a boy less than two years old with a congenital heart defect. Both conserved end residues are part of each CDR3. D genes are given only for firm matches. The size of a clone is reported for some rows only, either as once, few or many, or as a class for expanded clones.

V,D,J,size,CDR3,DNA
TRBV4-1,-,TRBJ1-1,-,CASSPRLMNTEAFF,TGCGCCAGCAGCCCCAGACTCATGAACACTGAAGCTTTCTTT
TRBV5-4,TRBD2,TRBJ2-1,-,CASSPAVWGGYNEQFF,TGTGCCAGCAGCCCTGCGGTCTGGGGGGGATACAATGAGCAGTTCTTC
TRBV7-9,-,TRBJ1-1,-,CASSPHYPYNSVGTEAFF,TGTGCCAGCAGCCCTCACTACCCGTACAACTCGGTGGGCACTGAAGCTTTCTTT
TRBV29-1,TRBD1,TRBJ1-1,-,CSVNRGRTEAFF,TGCAGCGTCAACAGGGGGCGTACTGAAGCTTTCTTT
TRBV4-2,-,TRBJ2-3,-,CASSQDTGRWSDTQYF,TGTGCCAGCAGCCAAGACACCGGGAGATGGTCAGATACGCAGTATTTT
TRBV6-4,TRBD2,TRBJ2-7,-,CASSARLAGYDEQYF,TGTGCCAGCAGTGCGCGGTTAGCGGGATACGACGAGCAGTACTTC
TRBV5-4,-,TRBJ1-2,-,CASSQGRGGGYTF,TGTGCCAGCAGCCAGGGTAGAGGTGGGGGCTACACCTTC
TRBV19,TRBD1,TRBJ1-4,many,CASSPQDRDEKLFF,TGTGCCAGTAGTCCCCAGGACAGGGACGAAAAACTGTTTTTT
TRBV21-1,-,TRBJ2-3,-,CASSNSSSGTDTQYF,TGTGCCAGCAGCAATAGCTCTAGCGGTACAGATACGCAGTATTTT
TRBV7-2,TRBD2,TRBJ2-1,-,CASSKERENNEQFF,TGTGCCAGCAGCAAAGAGCGGGAGAACAATGAGCAGTTCTTC
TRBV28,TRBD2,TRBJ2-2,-,CASSSQPGTSGIGELFF,TGTGCCAGCAGTTCCCAACCAGGGACTAGCGGGATCGGGGAGCTGTTTTTT
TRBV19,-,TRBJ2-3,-,CASSPPGSQKDTQYF,TGTGCCAGTAGTCCCCCCGGGTCCCAAAAAGATACGCAGTATTTT
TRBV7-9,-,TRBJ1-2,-,CASSRDRHGYTF,TGTGCCAGCAGCCGCGACAGACATGGCTACACCTTC
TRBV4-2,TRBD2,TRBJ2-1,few,CASSLSLAGPYNEQFF,TGTGCCAGCAGCCTCTCACTAGCGGGCCCATACAATGAGCAGTTCTTC
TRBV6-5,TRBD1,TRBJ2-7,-,CASRRDSGTGYEQYF,TGTGCCAGCAGACGAGACTCCGGGACAGGGTACGAGCAGTACTTC
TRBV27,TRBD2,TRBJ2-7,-,CASRASGSSYEQYF,TGTGCCAGCAGGGCTAGCGGGTCGTCCTACGAGCAGTACTTC
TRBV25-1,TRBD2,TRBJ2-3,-,CASELAATDTQYF,TGTGCCAGCGAACTAGCGGCCACAGATACGCAGTATTTT
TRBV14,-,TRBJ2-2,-,CASSQDHGRGGTGELFF,TGTGCCAGCAGCCAAGATCACGGCAGGGGAGGGACCGGGGAGCTGTTTTTT
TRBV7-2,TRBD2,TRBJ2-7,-,CASSLGGRASGEQYF,TGTGCCAGCAGCTTAGGCGGGAGGGCCTCGGGCGAGCAGTACTTC
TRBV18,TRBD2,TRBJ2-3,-,CASSPYPVVAGAKDTQYF,TGTGCCAGCTCACCCTACCCGGTAGTAGCGGGAGCAAAAGATACGCAGTATTTT
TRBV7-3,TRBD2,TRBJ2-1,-,CASSPRTSADNEQFF,TGTGCCAGCAGCCCCCGGACTAGCGCAGATAATGAGCAGTTCTTC
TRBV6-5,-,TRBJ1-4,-,CASSYSRQINEKLFF,TGTGCCAGCAGTTACTCGAGGCAGATTAATGAAAAACTGTTTTTT
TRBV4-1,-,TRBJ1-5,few,CASSREAGPSNQPQHF,TGCGCCAGCAGCCGGGAGGCAGGGCCCAGCAATCAGCCCCAGCATTTT
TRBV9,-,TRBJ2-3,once,CASSVEMGAPRLTHTDTQYF,TGTGCCAGCAGCGTAGAAATGGGCGCCCCAAGATTGACACACACAGATACGCAGTATTTT
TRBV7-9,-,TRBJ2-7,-,CASSQGPAYEQYF,TGTGCCAGCAGCCAGGGTCCTGCCTACGAGCAGTACTTC
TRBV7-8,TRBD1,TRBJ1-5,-,CASSSGRGKGGLRPLVDQPQHF,TGTGCCAGCAGCTCCGGCAGGGGAAAAGGGGGCTTGCGGCCGCTGGTTGATCAGCCCCAGCATTTT
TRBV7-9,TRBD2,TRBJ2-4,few,CASSLTSGPPLAKNIQYF,TGTGCCAGCAGCTTGACTAGCGGGCCACCTCTAGCCAAAAACATTCAGTACTTC
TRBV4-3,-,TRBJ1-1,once,CASSPRGQIVSTEAFF,TGCGCCAGCAGCCCCCGAGGTCAGATAGTGAGCACTGAAGCTTTCTTT
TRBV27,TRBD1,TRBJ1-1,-,CASSPRDRVPKAFF,TGTGCCAGCAGTCCCCGGGACAGGGTACCCAAAGCTTTCTTT
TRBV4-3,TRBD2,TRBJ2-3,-,CASSQIHTGTSLSDTQYF,TGCGCCAGCAGCCAAATTCATACCGGGACTAGCCTCTCAGATACGCAGTATTTT
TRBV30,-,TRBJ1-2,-,CAWSARHERVRSGYTF,TGTGCCTGGAGTGCCCGACACGAGCGGGTGCGAAGTGGCTACACCTTC
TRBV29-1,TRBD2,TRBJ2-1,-,CSVHGGRVYNEQFF,TGCAGCGTTCATGGCGGGAGGGTTTACAATGAGCAGTTCTTC
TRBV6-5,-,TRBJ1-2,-,CASSSGAHYGYTF,TGTGCCAGCAGTTCAGGGGCCCACTATGGCTACACCTTC
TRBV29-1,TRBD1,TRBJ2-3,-,CSVAETGDWVHSTDTQYF,TGCAGCGTTGCAGAGACAGGGGATTGGGTACATAGCACAGATACGCAGTATTTT
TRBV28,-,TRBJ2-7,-,CASSSRDLSYEQYF,TGTGCCAGCAGTTCCCGGGACTTGTCCTACGAGCAGTACTTC
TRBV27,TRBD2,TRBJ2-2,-,CASRSGAGELFF,TGTGCCAGCCGTAGCGGGGCCGGGGAGCTGTTTTTT
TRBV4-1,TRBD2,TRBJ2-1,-,CASSPGWRTSGRSYNEQFF,TGCGCCAGCAGCCCCGGATGGAGGACTAGCGGACGCTCCTACAATGAGCAGTTCTTC
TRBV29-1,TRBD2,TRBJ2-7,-,CSVVNTSAHTYEQYF,TGCAGCGTTGTCAACACTAGCGCGCATACCTACGAGCAGTACTTC
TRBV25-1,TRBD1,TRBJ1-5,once,CATRTGYQPQHF,TGTGCCACCCGGACAGGCTATCAGCCCCAGCATTTT
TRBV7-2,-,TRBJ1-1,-,CASSLDIPGTEAFF,TGTGCCAGCAGCTTAGACATCCCCGGGACTGAAGCTTTCTTT
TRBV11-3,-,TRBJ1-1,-,CASSSRVRDTEAFF,TGTGCCAGCAGCAGTAGGGTGAGGGACACTGAAGCTTTCTTT
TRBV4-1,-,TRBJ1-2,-,CASSQRSPRFAPYGYTF,TGCGCCAGCAGCCAAAGAAGCCCGAGGTTTGCCCCTTATGGCTACACCTTC
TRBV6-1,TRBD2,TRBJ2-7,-,CASTSPGGSYEQYF,TGTGCCAGCACCTCCCCGGGGGGATCCTACGAGCAGTACTTC
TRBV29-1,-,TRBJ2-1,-,CSVEGLTGYRHEQFF,TGCAGCGTTGAAGGGCTAACGGGATACCGCCATGAGCAGTTCTTC
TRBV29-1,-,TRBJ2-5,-,CSVEGGLRKETQYF,TGCAGCGTTGAAGGGGGACTGAGGAAAGAGACCCAGTACTTC
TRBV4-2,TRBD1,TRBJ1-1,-,CASSHDRGPADTEAFF,TGTGCCAGCAGCCATGACAGGGGGCCGGCTGACACTGAAGCTTTCTTT
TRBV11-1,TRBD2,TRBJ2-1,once,CASSPGTSGRVYNEQFF,TGTGCCAGCAGTCCCGGGACTAGCGGGAGGGTTTACAATGAGCAGTTCTTC
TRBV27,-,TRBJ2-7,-,CASAWRDLRSYEQYF,TGTGCCAGCGCTTGGCGGGACCTACGCTCCTACGAGCAGTACTTC
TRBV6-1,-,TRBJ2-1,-,CATVPGNEQFF,TGTGCCACCGTACCAGGCAATGAGCAGTTCTTC
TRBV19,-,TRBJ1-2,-,CASRTTVSYGYTF,TGTGCCAGTAGGACCACAGTATCCTATGGCTACACCTTC
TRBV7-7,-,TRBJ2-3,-,CAIGGASTDTQYF,TGTGCCATAGGGGGGGCGAGCACAGATACGCAGTATTTT
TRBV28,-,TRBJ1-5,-,CASSLLRQGYFNQPQHF,TGTGCCAGCAGTTTGTTGAGGCAGGGGTATTTCAATCAGCCCCAGCATTTT
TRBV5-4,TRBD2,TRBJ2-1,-,CASSFTPGLAGGPVNEQFF,TGTGCCAGCAGCTTCACACCGGGACTAGCGGGAGGACCCGTTAATGAGCAGTTCTTC
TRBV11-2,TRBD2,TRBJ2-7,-,CASSRGAGGPYEQYF,TGTGCCAGCAGCCGAGGGGCGGGAGGACCTTACGAGCAGTACTTC
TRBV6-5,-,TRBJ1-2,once,CASSQDGQKPYGYTF,TGTGCCAGCAGTCAGGACGGACAGAAACCTTATGGCTACACCTTC
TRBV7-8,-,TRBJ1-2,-,CASSSRSPEEGYTF,TGTGCCAGCAGCTCGAGATCGCCCGAGGAGGGCTACACCTTC
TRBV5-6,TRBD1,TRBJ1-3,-,CASSPRGGNTIYF,TGTGCCAGCAGCCCCAGGGGGGGAAACACCATATATTTT